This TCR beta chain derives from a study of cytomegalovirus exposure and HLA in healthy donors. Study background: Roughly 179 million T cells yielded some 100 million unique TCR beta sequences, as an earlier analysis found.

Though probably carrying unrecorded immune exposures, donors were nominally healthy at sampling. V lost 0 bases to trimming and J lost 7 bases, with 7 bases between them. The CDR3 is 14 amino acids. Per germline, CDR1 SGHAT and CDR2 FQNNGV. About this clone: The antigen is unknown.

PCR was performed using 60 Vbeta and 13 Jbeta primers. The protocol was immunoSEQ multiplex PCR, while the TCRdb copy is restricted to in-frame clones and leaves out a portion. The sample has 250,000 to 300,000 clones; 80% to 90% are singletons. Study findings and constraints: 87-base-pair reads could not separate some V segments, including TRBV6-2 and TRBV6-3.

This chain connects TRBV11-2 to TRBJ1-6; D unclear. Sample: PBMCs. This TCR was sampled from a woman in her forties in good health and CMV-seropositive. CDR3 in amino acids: CASSLERGNSPLHF. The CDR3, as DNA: TGTGCCAGCAGCTTAGAGCGGGGAAATTCACCCCTCCACTTT.